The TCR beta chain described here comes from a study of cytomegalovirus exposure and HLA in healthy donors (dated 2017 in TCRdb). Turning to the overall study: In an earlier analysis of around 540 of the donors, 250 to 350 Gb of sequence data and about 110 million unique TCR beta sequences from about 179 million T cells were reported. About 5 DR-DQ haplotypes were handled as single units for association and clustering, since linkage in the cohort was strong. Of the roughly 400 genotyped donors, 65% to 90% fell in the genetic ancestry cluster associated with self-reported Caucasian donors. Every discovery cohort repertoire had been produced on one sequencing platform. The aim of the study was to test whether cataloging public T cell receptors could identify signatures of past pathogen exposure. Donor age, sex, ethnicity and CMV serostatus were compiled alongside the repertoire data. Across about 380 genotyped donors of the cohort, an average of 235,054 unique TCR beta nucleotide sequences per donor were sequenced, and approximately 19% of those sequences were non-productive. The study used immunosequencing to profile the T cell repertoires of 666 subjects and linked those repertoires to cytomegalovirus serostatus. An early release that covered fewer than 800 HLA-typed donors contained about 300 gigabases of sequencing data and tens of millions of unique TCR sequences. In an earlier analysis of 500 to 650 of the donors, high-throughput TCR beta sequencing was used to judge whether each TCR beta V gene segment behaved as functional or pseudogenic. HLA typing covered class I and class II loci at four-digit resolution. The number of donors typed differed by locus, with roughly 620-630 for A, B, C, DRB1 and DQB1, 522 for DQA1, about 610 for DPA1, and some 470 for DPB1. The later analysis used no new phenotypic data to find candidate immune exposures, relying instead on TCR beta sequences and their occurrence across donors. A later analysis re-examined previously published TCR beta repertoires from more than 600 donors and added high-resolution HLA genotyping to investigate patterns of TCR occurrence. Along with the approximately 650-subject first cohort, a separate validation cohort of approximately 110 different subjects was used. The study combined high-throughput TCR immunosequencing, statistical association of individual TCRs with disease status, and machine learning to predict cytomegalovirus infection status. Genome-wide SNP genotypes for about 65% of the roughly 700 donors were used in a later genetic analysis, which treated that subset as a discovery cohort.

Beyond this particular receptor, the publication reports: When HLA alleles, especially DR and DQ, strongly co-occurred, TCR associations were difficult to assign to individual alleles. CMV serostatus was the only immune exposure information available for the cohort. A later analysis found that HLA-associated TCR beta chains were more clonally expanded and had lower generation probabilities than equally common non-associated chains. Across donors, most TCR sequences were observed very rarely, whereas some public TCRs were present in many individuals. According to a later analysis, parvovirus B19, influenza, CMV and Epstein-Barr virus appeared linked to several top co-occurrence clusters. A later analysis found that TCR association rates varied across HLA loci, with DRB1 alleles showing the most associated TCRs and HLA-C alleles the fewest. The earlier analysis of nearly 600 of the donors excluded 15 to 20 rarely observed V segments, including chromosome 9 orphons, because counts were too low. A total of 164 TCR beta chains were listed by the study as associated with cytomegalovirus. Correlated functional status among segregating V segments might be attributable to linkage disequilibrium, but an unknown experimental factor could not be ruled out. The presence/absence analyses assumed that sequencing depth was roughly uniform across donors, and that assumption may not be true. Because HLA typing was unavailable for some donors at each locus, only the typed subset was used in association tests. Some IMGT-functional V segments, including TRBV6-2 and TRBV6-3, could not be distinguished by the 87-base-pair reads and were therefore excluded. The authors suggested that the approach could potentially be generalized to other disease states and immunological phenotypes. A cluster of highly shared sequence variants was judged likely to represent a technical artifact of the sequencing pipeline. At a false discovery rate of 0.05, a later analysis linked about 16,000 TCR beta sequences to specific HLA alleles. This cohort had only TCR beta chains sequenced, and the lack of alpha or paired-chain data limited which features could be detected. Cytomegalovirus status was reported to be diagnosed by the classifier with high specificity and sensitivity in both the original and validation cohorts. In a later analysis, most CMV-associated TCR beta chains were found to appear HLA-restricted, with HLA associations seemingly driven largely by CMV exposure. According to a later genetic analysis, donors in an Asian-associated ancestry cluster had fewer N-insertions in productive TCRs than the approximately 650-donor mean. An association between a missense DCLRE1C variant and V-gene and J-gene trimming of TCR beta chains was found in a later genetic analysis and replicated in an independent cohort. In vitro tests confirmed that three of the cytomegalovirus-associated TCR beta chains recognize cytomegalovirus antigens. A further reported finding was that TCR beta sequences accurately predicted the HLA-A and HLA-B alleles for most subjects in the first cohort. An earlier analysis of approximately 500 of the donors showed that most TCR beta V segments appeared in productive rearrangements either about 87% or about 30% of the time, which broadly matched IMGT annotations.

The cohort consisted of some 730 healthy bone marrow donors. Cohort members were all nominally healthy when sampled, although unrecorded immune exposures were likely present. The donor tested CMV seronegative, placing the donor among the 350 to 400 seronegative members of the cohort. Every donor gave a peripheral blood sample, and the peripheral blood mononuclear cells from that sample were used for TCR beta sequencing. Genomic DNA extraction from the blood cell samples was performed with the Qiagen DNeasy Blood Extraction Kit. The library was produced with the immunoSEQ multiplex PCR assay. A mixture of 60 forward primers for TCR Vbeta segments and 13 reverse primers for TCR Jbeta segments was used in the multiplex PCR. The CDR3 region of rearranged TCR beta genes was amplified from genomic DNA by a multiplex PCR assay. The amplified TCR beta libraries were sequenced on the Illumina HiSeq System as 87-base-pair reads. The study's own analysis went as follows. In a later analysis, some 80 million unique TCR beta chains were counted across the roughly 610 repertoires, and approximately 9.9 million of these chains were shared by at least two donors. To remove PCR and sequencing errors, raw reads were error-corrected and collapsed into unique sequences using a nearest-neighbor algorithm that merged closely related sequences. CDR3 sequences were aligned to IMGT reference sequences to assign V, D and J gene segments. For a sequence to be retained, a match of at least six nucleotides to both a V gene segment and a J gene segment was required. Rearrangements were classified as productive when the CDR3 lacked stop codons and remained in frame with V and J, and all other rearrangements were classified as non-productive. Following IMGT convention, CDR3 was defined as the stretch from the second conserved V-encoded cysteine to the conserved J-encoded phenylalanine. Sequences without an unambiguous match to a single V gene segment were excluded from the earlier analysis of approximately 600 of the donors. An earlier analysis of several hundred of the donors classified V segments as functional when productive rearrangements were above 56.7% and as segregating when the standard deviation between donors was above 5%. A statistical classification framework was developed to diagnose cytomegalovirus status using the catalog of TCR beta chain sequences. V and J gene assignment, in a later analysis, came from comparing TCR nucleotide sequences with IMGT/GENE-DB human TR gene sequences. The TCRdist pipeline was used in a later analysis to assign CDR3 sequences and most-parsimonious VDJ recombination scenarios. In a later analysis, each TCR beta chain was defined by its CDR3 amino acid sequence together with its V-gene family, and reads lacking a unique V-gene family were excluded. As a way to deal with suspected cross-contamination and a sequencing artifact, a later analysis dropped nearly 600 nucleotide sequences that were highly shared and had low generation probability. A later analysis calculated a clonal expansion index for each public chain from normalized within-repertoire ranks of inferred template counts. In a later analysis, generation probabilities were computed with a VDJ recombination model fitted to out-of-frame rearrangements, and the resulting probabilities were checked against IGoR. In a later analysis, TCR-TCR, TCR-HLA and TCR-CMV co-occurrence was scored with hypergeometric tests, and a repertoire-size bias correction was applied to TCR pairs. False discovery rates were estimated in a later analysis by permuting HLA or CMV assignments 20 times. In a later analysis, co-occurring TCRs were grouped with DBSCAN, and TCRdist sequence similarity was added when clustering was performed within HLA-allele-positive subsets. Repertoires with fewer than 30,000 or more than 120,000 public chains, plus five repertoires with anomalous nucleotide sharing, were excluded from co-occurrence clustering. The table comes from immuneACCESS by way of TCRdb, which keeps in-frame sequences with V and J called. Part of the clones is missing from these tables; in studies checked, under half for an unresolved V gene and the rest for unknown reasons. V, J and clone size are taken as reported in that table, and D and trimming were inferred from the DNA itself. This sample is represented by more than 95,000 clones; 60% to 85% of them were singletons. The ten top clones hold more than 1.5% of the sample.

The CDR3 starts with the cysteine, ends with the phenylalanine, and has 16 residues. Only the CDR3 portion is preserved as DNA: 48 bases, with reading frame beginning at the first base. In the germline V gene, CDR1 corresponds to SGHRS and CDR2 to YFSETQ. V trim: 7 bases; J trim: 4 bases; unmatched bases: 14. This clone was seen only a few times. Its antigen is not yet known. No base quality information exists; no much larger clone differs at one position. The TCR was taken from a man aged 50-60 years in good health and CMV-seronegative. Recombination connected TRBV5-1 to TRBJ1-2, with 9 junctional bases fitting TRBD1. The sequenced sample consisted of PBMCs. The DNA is TGCGCCAGCCGGGTGGGAACAGGGGGCAACGGCTATGGCTACACCTTC. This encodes CASRVGTGGNGYGYTF.